These 27 T cell receptor beta chains share one sample of origin, sequenced in a study of cytomegalovirus exposure and HLA in healthy donors. A multiplex PCR was run with 60 Vbeta primers and 13 Jbeta primers. Here immunoSEQ multiplex PCR was the method, and the copy in TCRdb shows in-frame clones only, minus some. The sample contains approximately 91,000 clones, more than 55% of which appear only once. The sample was PBMCs. The receptors stem from a human donor in good health.

Notes on this clone: The sample carries other DNA sequences with the same CDR3. This chain's CDR3 is CASSSRQNIYEQYF. Here the CDR3 DNA reads TGCGCCAGCAGCTCGAGACAGAATATCTACGAGCAGTACTTC. The chain uses TRBV5-1 and TRBJ2-7; a possible D gene is TRBD1 (5 bases). Germline V gene lookup returns CDR1 SGHRS and CDR2 YFSETQ. This CDR3 comprises 14 residues. The V and J ends lost 3 bases and 3 bases respectively, with 13 bases between them.

The V and J genes are TRBV7-3 and TRBJ1-2; 12 bases map to TRBD1. V trimming: 5 bases; J trimming: 3 bases; junction bases outside the gene matches: 16. The CDR3 contains 19 residues. Germline V CDR1 and CDR2: SGHTA, FQGTGA. CDR3 DNA: TGTGCCAGCAGCCCCCGGGGACAGGGGGCGATCTTACGGGACTATGGCTACACCTTC. It encodes CASSPRGQGAILRDYGYTF.

V gene TRBV5-4 combines with J gene TRBJ2-5, with a possible D match to TRBD1 (6 bases). The V gene lost 1 base and the J gene lost 2 bases, with 9 bases spanning the gap. There are 14 residues in the CDR3. The germline gives CDR1 SGHNT, CDR2 YYREEE (reference sequence). CDR3 region: CASSLQGQQETQYF. The CDR3 nucleotides are TGTGCCAGCAGCTTGCAGGGGCAGCAAGAGACCCAGTACTTC.

The V and J genes are TRBV9 and TRBJ2-1, with a possible D match to TRBD1 (5 bases). Germline CDR1 reads SGDLS; CDR2 reads YYNGEE. Trimming took 1 base from V and 7 from J, leaving 6 bases between them. The CDR3 totals 12 residues. This CDR3 reads CASSVSGNEQFF. CDR3 sequence (DNA): TGTGCCAGCAGCGTATCAGGGAATGAGCAGTTCTTC. Together with reference TRBV9 and TRBJ2-1, the CDR3 gives the full variable domain: DSGVTQTPKHLITATGQRVTLRCSPRSGDLSVYWYQQSLDQGLQFLIQYYNGEERAKGNILERFSAQQFPDLHSELNLSSLELGDSALYFCASSVSGNEQFFGPGTRLTVL.

The CDR3 region has the DNA TGTGCCAGCCAATCCCAGGGTTCCCTCTACGAGCAGTACTTC. This gives the protein CASQSQGSLYEQYF. The chain joins TRBV6-5 to TRBJ2-7; D may be TRBD1 (5 bases). CDR3 length: 14 residues. The germline CDR1 and CDR2 sequences are MNHEY and SVGAGI. V was shortened by 8 bases and J by 3 bases, with 17 bases between the two germline ends.

The chain recombines TRBV10-3 with TRBJ1-5; D is perhaps TRBD1 (5 bases). The CDR3 consists of 14 residues. Looked up from germline, CDR1 is ENHRY and CDR2 is SYGVKD. Trimming pared 11 bases from V and 2 bases from J, leaving 16 bases between. The CDR3 DNA reads as TGTGCCGCCGGGGCCGGAGGGGGCAATCAGCCCCAGCATTTT. Translated: CAAGAGGGNQPQHF.

CDR3 sequence (DNA): TGTGCCAGCCGGGGGACAGGGGGGCAAAATGGCTACACCTTC. Its translation is CASRGTGGQNGYTF. The chain is built from TRBV7-3 and TRBJ1-2, with 11 bases that match TRBD1. Trimming cost V 8 bases and J 6 bases; bases outside gene matches: 8. CDR3 size: 14 residues. CDR1 and CDR2 (germline): SGHTA, FQGTGA.

The chain links TRBV6-1 to TRBJ2-1; D is possibly TRBD1 (5 bases). The germline V gene encodes CDR1 MNHNS and CDR2 SASEGT. The V end lost 5 bases, the J end lost 3 bases, and 11 bases lay between the germline ends. The CDR3 loop spans 14 amino acids. CDR3 DNA: TGTGCCAGCAGTACACTTGACAGCTACAATGAGCAGTTCTTC. Amino acids: CASSTLDSYNEQFF.

This rearrangement joins TRBV14 to TRBJ2-3, with a weak D call TRBD1 (5 bases). The CDR3 is 15 amino acids. Germline CDR1 reads SGHDN; CDR2 reads FVKESK. Trimming shortened V by 1 base and J by 6 bases, and 14 bases separated the two germline ends. CDR3 coding DNA: TGTGCCAGCAGCCAAGGGGCAGTGCCAGGGGATACGCAGTATTTT. This encodes CASSQGAVPGDTQYF. The whole variable domain, remainder taken from reference TRBV14 and TRBJ2-3, is EAGVTQFPSHSVIEKGQTVTLRCDPISGHDNLYWYRRVMGKEIKFLLHFVKESKQDESGMPNNRFLAERTGGTYSTLKVQPAELEDSGVYFCASSQGAVPGDTQYFGPGTRLTVL.

The chain couples TRBV11-2 to TRBJ2-1, with 12 positions matching TRBD1. V was pared by 5 bases and J by 6 bases, with 14 bases of the junction left unmatched. The CDR3 totals 18 residues. CDR1 SGHAT and CDR2 FQNNGV come from the germline V gene. The CDR3 DNA reads as TGTGCCAGCAGCCACTGGGGACAGGGGGCATTAGGTGGCAATGAGCAGTTCTTC. Its protein product is CASSHWGQGALGGNEQFF.

This clone showed up just once. This chain connects TRBV5-6 to TRBJ1-5; D is unresolved. This CDR3 has 15 residues. Deletions cut 4 bases from V and 5 bases from J, with 16 bases between. The V gene's germline CDR1 is SGHDT and CDR2 YYEEEE. The CDR3 DNA reads as TGTGCCAGCAGCGCACAGCTACAGATAGATCAGCCCCAGCATTTT. Amino acids: CASSAQLQIDQPQHF.

There are a few counts of this clone. The genes are TRBV5-1 and TRBJ2-2; 9 positions match TRBD2. Germline-derived CDR1 and CDR2 are SGHRS and YFSETQ. The ends lost 7 bases at V and 0 bases at J; junction bases unmatched: 10. The CDR3 consists of 17 residues. This CDR3 reads CASRMGGGGANTGELFF. DNA of the CDR3: TGCGCCAGCCGGATGGGCGGCGGGGGGGCGAACACCGGGGAGCTGTTTTTT.

This chain uses TRBV25-1 with TRBJ1-6; no firm D call. The CDR3 length is 13 residues. CDR1 is MGHDK and CDR2 is SYGVNS in the germline V gene. Trimming stripped 3 bases from V and 6 bases from J, with 6 bases between. The CDR3 DNA reads as TGTGCCAGCAGTGATCCCGGTAATTCACCCCTCCACTTT. Translated, it gives CASSDPGNSPLHF.

The rearrangement links TRBV7-3 to TRBJ2-7, with TRBD1 identical over 9 bases. The J segment lost 6 bases and the V segment lost 5 bases, leaving 8 bases of the junction unmatched. The CDR3 spans 14 residues. The germline gives CDR1 SGHTA, CDR2 FQGTGA. CDR3 DNA: TGTGCCAGCAGCGACCTGGGACAGGGAAGCGAGCAGTACTTC. It encodes CASSDLGQGSEQYF.

The chain couples TRBV7-2 to TRBJ2-3; the D is unclear. V dropped 0 bases and J dropped 5 bases, with 9 bases sitting between them. Germline V lookup: CDR1 SGHTA, CDR2 FQGNSA. The CDR3 extends over 14 amino acids. CDR3 residues: CASSLAAIKDTQYF. CDR3 nucleotide sequence: TGTGCCAGCAGCTTAGCTGCTATCAAAGATACGCAGTATTTT.

The V gene is TRBV11-3, the J gene TRBJ1-2; D gene unclear. The CDR3 extends over 14 amino acids. Deletions cut 1 base from V and 4 bases from J, with 10 bases between. The V gene's germline CDR1 is SGHNT and CDR2 YENEEA. CDR3 nucleotide sequence: TGTGCCAGCAGCTTAGCGGGAAGTGGCTATGGCTACACCTTC. Translating gives CASSLAGSGYGYTF.

The chain links TRBV4-3 to TRBJ1-4; D not resolved. With 0 bases removed from V and 8 bases from J, the gap between germline ends came to 13 bases. CDR3 length equals 15 residues. Per the germline V gene, CDR1 is LGHNA and CDR2 is YSLEER. CDR3 bases: TGCGCCAGCAGCCAAGAAGGCCGGCCCGGGGAAAAACTGTTTTTT. It is translated as CASSQEGRPGEKLFF.

The gene calls are TRBV7-9 and TRBJ1-1; D might be TRBD1 (5 bases). V was trimmed by 5 bases and J by 11 bases, leaving 15 bases between them. This CDR3 is built from 12 residues. Germline CDR1 and CDR2: SEHNR and FQNEAQ (reference sequence). CDR3 region: CASSPSGGDAFF. The CDR3 nucleotides read TGTGCCAGCAGCCCCTCGGGGGGGGACGCTTTCTTT.

The gene calls are TRBV18 and TRBJ2-7, with 9 bases fitting TRBD1. This CDR3 region has 16 residues. J gave up 2 bases and V 5 bases, and 10 bases lay outside the gene matches. Per the germline V gene, CDR1 is KGHSH and CDR2 is LQKENI. The CDR3 DNA reads as TGTGCCAGCTCAAGAGGGACAGGGAATTCTCCCTACGAGCAGTACTTC. Protein sequence: CASSRGTGNSPYEQYF.

The table lists this clone with a few counts. The chain joins TRBV11-2 to TRBJ1-4; 10 bases are shared with TRBD1. The CDR3 has 15 residues. V was pared by 5 bases and J by 8 bases, with 8 bases of the junction left unmatched. Germline CDR1 SGHAT, CDR2 FQNNGV. CDR3: CASSIDRGRGEKLFF. For the CDR3, the DNA is TGTGCCAGCAGCATTGACAGGGGGCGTGGGGAAAAACTGTTTTTT.

This clone has only a few counts. V and J are TRBV18 and TRBJ2-7; maybe TRBD2 (5 bases). The V gene's germline CDR1 is KGHSH and CDR2 LQKENI. This CDR3 has 13 residues. V was clipped by 5 bases and J by 5 bases, with 13 bases between them. The DNA for the CDR3 is TGTGCCAGCTCATCGGGGTCAAGGGACGAGCAGTACTTC. Amino acid sequence: CASSSGSRDEQYF.

The V and J genes are TRBV2 and TRBJ1-1; no clear D. The CDR3 is made up of 13 amino acids. Germline values: CDR1 SNHLY, CDR2 FYNNEI. V lost 4 bases to trimming and J lost 5 bases, with 11 bases between them. CDR3 region: CASSAEGWTEAFF. CDR3 DNA: TGTGCCAGCAGTGCAGAGGGTTGGACTGAAGCTTTCTTT.

A few counts support this clone. V usage is TRBV7-9 and J usage is TRBJ1-2, with TRBD1 as a possible D gene (5 bases). The CDR3 is 15 residues long. Trimming removed 4 bases at V and 5 bases at J, with 17 bases between. Germline CDR1 is SEHNR and CDR2 is FQNEAQ (reference sequence). The CDR3: CASSSPLVGGYGYTF. CDR3 sequence (DNA): TGTGCCAGCAGCTCCCCTTTAGTTGGGGGGTATGGCTACACCTTC.

The rearrangement joins TRBV7-3 to TRBJ1-1, with TRBD1 identical over 11 bases. The V gene's germline CDR1 is SGHTA and CDR2 FQGTGA. The CDR3 runs 15 residues. Germline trimming cut 5 bases from V and 5 bases from J; bases unmatched to any gene: 7. CDR3 nucleotides: TGTGCCAGCAGCAGATGGACAGGGGGCAGGACTGAAGCTTTCTTT. Its protein is CASSRWTGGRTEAFF.

The rearrangement joins TRBV14 to TRBJ2-2; D is uncertain. Per germline, CDR1 SGHDN and CDR2 FVKESK. There are 12 residues in the CDR3. Trimming left V 4 bases short and J 7 bases short, with 7 bases between. CDR3 residues: CASSLRGGELFF. Written as DNA, the CDR3 is TGTGCCAGCAGCCTCCGAGGCGGGGAGCTGTTTTTT.

J is TRBJ2-7 and V is TRBV7-2, with TRBD1 matching 7 bases. The CDR3 runs 16 residues. Trimming removed 2 bases from V and 0 bases from J; junction bases left unmatched: 7. In germline, CDR1 is SGHTA, CDR2 FQGNSA. The chain's CDR3 is CASSLRGQDLSYEQYF. The CDR3 nucleotides are TGTGCCAGCAGCTTACGTGGACAGGACCTCTCCTACGAGCAGTACTTC.

This rearrangement joins TRBV18 to TRBJ2-7; no clear D gene. Trimming removed 0 bases from V and 5 bases from J, with 8 bases in between. Germline CDR1 KGHSH, CDR2 LQKENI. This CDR3 is built from 13 residues. CDR3 bases: TGTGCCAGCTCACCACCGTCCGCGGACGAGCAGTACTTC. Its protein is CASSPPSADEQYF.